Listed below are T cell receptor beta chains from one sample, sequenced in a study of T cells after yellow fever vaccination. TCRdb redid the calling of the 5' RACE reads with MiXCR, one entry per CDR3 protein. Among about 300,000 distinct CDR3 sequences, roughly 8.7% were seen once, and the ten largest hold around 3.5%. The source was CD4+ T cells sorted from PBMCs, collected 5 days after the yellow fever booster vaccination. All receptors derive from a man in his late teens or twenties who received the YFV17D yellow fever vaccine. Both conserved end residues are part of each CDR3. D genes are given only for firm matches. Some rows have no size entry. The others give once, few or many, or a class for an expanded clone.

abundance: NA
d_gene: NA
j_gene: TRBJ2-1
v_gene: TRBV12-3/TRBV12-4
CDR3nt: TGTGCCAGCAGTTCCGGGCCATTCCAAAGCTCCTACAATGAGCAGTTCTTC
CDR3aa: CASSSGPFQSSYNEQFF

abundance: few
d_gene: TRBD1
j_gene: TRBJ1-4
v_gene: TRBV10-3
CDR3nt: TGTGCCATCAGGCAACAGGGGTCGGATGAAAAACTGTTTTTT
CDR3aa: CAIRQQGSDEKLFF

abundance: few
d_gene: TRBD2
j_gene: TRBJ2-1
v_gene: TRBV20-1
CDR3nt: TGCAGTGCTAGAGAAGGCGGGGGGGTTCAAAACAATGAGCAGTTCTTC
CDR3aa: CSAREGGGVQNNEQFF

abundance: many
d_gene: NA
j_gene: TRBJ1-1
v_gene: TRBV18
CDR3nt: TGTGCCAGCTCACCGTCGGGGCAGTCAAGGGGAGCTTTCTTT
CDR3aa: CASSPSGQSRGAFF

abundance: few
d_gene: NA
j_gene: TRBJ1-6
v_gene: TRBV4-1
CDR3nt: TGCGCCAGCAGCCACTTAACTGACAGATATAATTCACCCCTCCACTTT
CDR3aa: CASSHLTDRYNSPLHF

abundance: few
d_gene: TRBD2
j_gene: TRBJ2-5
v_gene: TRBV7-2
CDR3nt: TGTGCCAGCAGCTCCCTTGCGGGGGGGCCACCGCCCCGAGAGACCCAGTACTTC
CDR3aa: CASSSLAGGPPPRETQYF

abundance: few
d_gene: NA
j_gene: TRBJ1-6
v_gene: TRBV15
CDR3nt: TGTGCCACCAGCAGATCAGGGAATTCACCCCTCCACTTT
CDR3aa: CATSRSGNSPLHF

abundance: many
d_gene: NA
j_gene: TRBJ1-2
v_gene: TRBV4-1
CDR3nt: TGCGCCAGCAGCCTCCTCGGGCGTCGGCGTGGGTCTGGGTATGGCTACACCTTC
CDR3aa: CASSLLGRRRGSGYGYTF

abundance: NA
d_gene: TRBD1
j_gene: TRBJ1-6
v_gene: TRBV11-2
CDR3nt: TGTGCCAGCAGCTTAGTGCTACAGGGGCTCCTCCACTTT
CDR3aa: CASSLVLQGLLHF

abundance: NA
d_gene: NA
j_gene: TRBJ2-1
v_gene: TRBV7-3
CDR3nt: TGTGCCAGCAGCCCTTCAGGGTCCCTTCCATTCAATGAGCAGTTCTTC
CDR3aa: CASSPSGSLPFNEQFF

abundance: NA
d_gene: TRBD2
j_gene: TRBJ2-1
v_gene: TRBV5-1
CDR3nt: TGCGCCAGCAGCCCCCAGCCAGCGGGGGGGCCCAAACAGTTCTTC
CDR3aa: CASSPQPAGGPKQFF

abundance: NA
d_gene: TRBD1
j_gene: TRBJ2-7
v_gene: TRBV10-3
CDR3nt: TGTGCCATCAACAACAGGGGAACCTCCTACGAGCAGTACTTC
CDR3aa: CAINNRGTSYEQYF

abundance: many
d_gene: NA
j_gene: TRBJ2-1
v_gene: TRBV7-2
CDR3nt: TGTGCCAGCAGCTTACGTGGCCCCCAATACAATGAGCAGTTCTTC
CDR3aa: CASSLRGPQYNEQFF

abundance: many
d_gene: NA
j_gene: TRBJ2-7
v_gene: TRBV4-1
CDR3nt: TGCGCCAGCAGCCCCACCGGATCCTACGAGCAGTACTTC
CDR3aa: CASSPTGSYEQYF

abundance: many
d_gene: TRBD2
j_gene: TRBJ2-3
v_gene: TRBV29-1
CDR3nt: TGCAGCGTCGTAGGGACTAGCGGGGGGACAGATACGCAGTATTTT
CDR3aa: CSVVGTSGGTDTQYF

abundance: many
d_gene: NA
j_gene: TRBJ1-5
v_gene: TRBV29-1
CDR3nt: TGCAGCGTTGGGGGGGGAGGGCAGCCCCAGCATTTT
CDR3aa: CSVGGGGQPQHF

abundance: many
d_gene: TRBD2
j_gene: TRBJ2-7
v_gene: TRBV6-1
CDR3nt: TGTGCCAGCAGTGAAGCGGGAAGCGGGGTGGGTCTGGAGCAGTACTTC
CDR3aa: CASSEAGSGVGLEQYF

abundance: NA
d_gene: TRBD2
j_gene: TRBJ2-1
v_gene: TRBV7-2
CDR3nt: TGTGCCAGCAGCGCACTAGCGGCGGTCAATGAGCAGTTCTTC
CDR3aa: CASSALAAVNEQFF

abundance: few
d_gene: NA
j_gene: TRBJ1-2
v_gene: TRBV11-2
CDR3nt: TGTGCCAGCAGCTCGGGCAACTTCTATGGCTACACCTTC
CDR3aa: CASSSGNFYGYTF

abundance: NA
d_gene: NA
j_gene: TRBJ2-5
v_gene: TRBV9
CDR3nt: TGTGCCAGCAGCGTAGCATTGGGGCCAAAGAGGGGGGAGACCCAGTACTTC
CDR3aa: CASSVALGPKRGETQYF

abundance: few
d_gene: TRBD2
j_gene: TRBJ2-3
v_gene: TRBV10-1
CDR3nt: TGCGCCAGCAGTGAGTCGGGACTAGCGGGGGGCCTTACTACTAGCACAGATACGCAGTATTTT
CDR3aa: CASSESGLAGGLTTSTDTQYF

abundance: few
d_gene: TRBD1
j_gene: TRBJ1-1
v_gene: TRBV23-1
CDR3nt: TGCGCCAGCAGTCCGGACAGGGGGAGGGAAACTGAAGCTTTCTTT
CDR3aa: CASSPDRGRETEAFF

abundance: many
d_gene: NA
j_gene: TRBJ2-4
v_gene: TRBV20-1
CDR3nt: TGCAGTGCTACAGACAGGTTAGCCAAAAACATTCAGTACTTC
CDR3aa: CSATDRLAKNIQYF

abundance: many
d_gene: NA
j_gene: TRBJ1-3
v_gene: TRBV27
CDR3nt: TGTGCCAGCAGGTTAAGTTCTGGAAACACCATATATTTT
CDR3aa: CASRLSSGNTIYF

abundance: few
d_gene: TRBD2
j_gene: TRBJ2-3
v_gene: TRBV2
CDR3nt: TGTGCCAGCAGGCTAGCGGGCGGAGATACGCAGTATTTT
CDR3aa: CASRLAGGDTQYF

abundance: few
d_gene: TRBD2
j_gene: TRBJ2-7
v_gene: TRBV19
CDR3nt: TGTGCCAGTAGCTACCGGGGACTAGCGGGGCCCTGGAGCGGTTCCTACGAGCAGTACTTC
CDR3aa: CASSYRGLAGPWSGSYEQYF

abundance: many
d_gene: TRBD1
j_gene: TRBJ1-1
v_gene: TRBV3-1
CDR3nt: TGTGCCAGCAGCTCGGGACAGGGGAGGGCAGATGCTGAAGCTTTCTTT
CDR3aa: CASSSGQGRADAEAFF

abundance: NA
d_gene: NA
j_gene: TRBJ2-3
v_gene: TRBV12-1
CDR3nt: TGTGCCAGCAGCTTTGCCCGTTCGGCGTCCTGCCTTACCGTGGGCACAGATACGCAGTATTTT
CDR3aa: CASSFARSASCLTVGTDTQYF

abundance: few
d_gene: TRBD2
j_gene: TRBJ2-5
v_gene: TRBV7-2
CDR3nt: TGTGCCAGCAGCTTCGGACTGACTAGCGAGACCCAGTACTTC
CDR3aa: CASSFGLTSETQYF

abundance: NA
d_gene: NA
j_gene: TRBJ2-6
v_gene: TRBV14
CDR3nt: TGTGCCAGCAGCCAGCTACGGGGGAACTCTGGGGCCAACGTCCTGACTTTC
CDR3aa: CASSQLRGNSGANVLTF

abundance: few
d_gene: NA
j_gene: TRBJ2-3
v_gene: TRBV10-3
CDR3nt: TGTGCCATCAGTGACTGGGAGTTGGAGGCAGATACGCAGTATTTT
CDR3aa: CAISDWELEADTQYF

abundance: NA
d_gene: NA
j_gene: TRBJ2-5
v_gene: TRBV28
CDR3nt: TGTGCCAGCACTAGCATCGGAGAGACCCAGTACTTC
CDR3aa: CASTSIGETQYF

abundance: few
d_gene: TRBD1
j_gene: TRBJ1-2
v_gene: TRBV9
CDR3nt: TGTGCCAGCAGCGCTTATGACAGGGGCGGTGGCTACACCTTC
CDR3aa: CASSAYDRGGGYTF

abundance: NA
d_gene: TRBD2
j_gene: TRBJ2-1
v_gene: TRBV7-2
CDR3nt: TGTGCCAGCAGCTTAGGACTAGCGAAGGATGAGCAGTTCTTC
CDR3aa: CASSLGLAKDEQFF

abundance: NA
d_gene: NA
j_gene: TRBJ2-3
v_gene: TRBV24-1
CDR3nt: TGTGCCACCAGTGATCGGCAGGGGTTAGGGGCAGATACGCAGTATTTT
CDR3aa: CATSDRQGLGADTQYF

abundance: NA
d_gene: NA
j_gene: TRBJ2-3
v_gene: TRBV11-2
CDR3nt: TGTGCCAGCAGCTTCGCGGGGGCTGATACGCAGTATTTT
CDR3aa: CASSFAGADTQYF

abundance: few
d_gene: TRBD1
j_gene: TRBJ1-5
v_gene: TRBV6-2/TRBV6-3
CDR3nt: TGTGCCAGCAGTTACCTCGGGACAGAAAATCAGCCCCAGCATTTT
CDR3aa: CASSYLGTENQPQHF

abundance: NA
d_gene: NA
j_gene: TRBJ2-5
v_gene: TRBV7-2
CDR3nt: TGTGCCAGCAGCTTATTGAAGGGCGGGGAAGAGACCCAGTACTTC
CDR3aa: CASSLLKGGEETQYF

abundance: NA
d_gene: TRBD1
j_gene: TRBJ2-5
v_gene: TRBV7-2
CDR3nt: TGTGCCAGCAGCCGTCAGGGACAGGGCAAAGAGACCCAGTACTTC
CDR3aa: CASSRQGQGKETQYF

abundance: many
d_gene: NA
j_gene: TRBJ1-1
v_gene: TRBV3-1
CDR3nt: TGTGCCAGCAGCCAGGGGGGGAGAGGGACTGAAGCTTTCTTT
CDR3aa: CASSQGGRGTEAFF

abundance: few
d_gene: NA
j_gene: TRBJ2-1
v_gene: TRBV6-2/TRBV6-3
CDR3nt: TGTGCCAGCAGTTACGCTCAGACGGTTAGCTCCTACAATGAGCAGTTCTTC
CDR3aa: CASSYAQTVSSYNEQFF

abundance: few
d_gene: NA
j_gene: TRBJ1-2
v_gene: TRBV28
CDR3nt: TGTGCCAGTTCCACGTCCGGCCTAGGCTACACCTTC
CDR3aa: CASSTSGLGYTF

abundance: few
d_gene: NA
j_gene: TRBJ1-1
v_gene: TRBV5-1
CDR3nt: TGCGCCAGCAGTTGGGAGGTGAACACTGAAGCTTTCTTT
CDR3aa: CASSWEVNTEAFF

abundance: few
d_gene: TRBD2
j_gene: TRBJ2-3
v_gene: TRBV7-7
CDR3nt: TGTGCTAGCAGCCTCCTAGCGGGGGGGCCCTCAGATACGCAGTATTTT
CDR3aa: CASSLLAGGPSDTQYF

abundance: few
d_gene: TRBD2
j_gene: TRBJ2-2
v_gene: TRBV2
CDR3nt: TGTGCCAGCAGGGGTAGCGGGGGGGCGAACACCGGGGAGCTGTTTTTT
CDR3aa: CASRGSGGANTGELFF

abundance: few
d_gene: TRBD1
j_gene: TRBJ1-5
v_gene: TRBV12-3/TRBV12-4
CDR3nt: TGTGCCAGCAGTCCGACAGGGCTTCAGCCCCAGCATTTT
CDR3aa: CASSPTGLQPQHF

abundance: NA
d_gene: NA
j_gene: TRBJ1-1
v_gene: TRBV7-2
CDR3nt: TGTGCCAGCAGCTTAGGGTACCTTGGGTTTAGGAACACTGAAGCTTTCTTT
CDR3aa: CASSLGYLGFRNTEAFF

abundance: few
d_gene: TRBD1
j_gene: TRBJ1-5
v_gene: TRBV2
CDR3nt: TGTGCCAGCAGCCCCGACAGGGGATATCAGCCCCAGCATTTT
CDR3aa: CASSPDRGYQPQHF

abundance: few
d_gene: NA
j_gene: TRBJ2-1
v_gene: TRBV6-6
CDR3nt: TGTGCCAGCAGTGGAGGACTCATGAGGGGCGAGCAGTTCTTC
CDR3aa: CASSGGLMRGEQFF

abundance: few
d_gene: TRBD1
j_gene: TRBJ2-7
v_gene: TRBV6-1
CDR3nt: TGTGCCAGCAGTGAACATACGACAGGGAGCTACGAGCAGTACTTC
CDR3aa: CASSEHTTGSYEQYF

abundance: NA
d_gene: TRBD1
j_gene: TRBJ2-7
v_gene: TRBV18
CDR3nt: TGTGCCAGCTCACCGATGGCAGGGGGCACGGGCGAGCAGTACTTC
CDR3aa: CASSPMAGGTGEQYF